This T cell receptor (beta chain) was sequenced for a study of blood T cell repertoires in COVID-19. As for the study in general: Acute-phase and convalescent COVID-19 samples originated in the United States, Italy and Spain.

Profiled with immunoSEQ multiplex PCR; TCRdb holds only in-frame clones, not every one. Here the sample spans around 180,000 clones, about 85% being singletons. Germline-derived CDR1 and CDR2 are MGHRA and YSYEKL. The CDR3 spans 15 residues. Trimming stripped 4 bases from V and 0 bases from J, with 10 bases between. The chain has TRBV4-1 and TRBJ1-5; unclear D gene. The sample was peripheral blood. The clonotype comes from a man older than 75 with COVID-19, enrolled during active disease. CDR3 nucleotide sequence: TGCGCCAGCAGCCGAGGACTCCTTAGCAATCAGCCCCAGCATTTT. As protein: CASSRGLLSNQPQHF.